Listed below are T cell receptor beta chains from one sample, sequenced in a study of blood T cell repertoires in COVID-19. Profiled with immunoSEQ multiplex PCR; TCRdb holds only in-frame clones, not every one. The data show roughly 50,000 clones, with 84% seen just once and 10% to 15% held by the top ten. The sequencing sample was made of peripheral blood. The receptors originated from an elderly woman with acute or convalescent COVID-19. CDR3s include the opening cysteine and the closing phenylalanine or tryptophan. The order of the fields is V gene, J gene, D gene, clone size, CDR3 protein, CDR3 DNA. The D gene is left open where the match is weak. Size is omitted from some rows. Given values are once, few, many or a class for expanded clones.

v_call: TRBV19; j_call: TRBJ2-1; d_call: TRBD2; clone_size: -; cdr3_aa: CASSIPRGGLGAEQFF; cdr3_nt: TGTGCCAGTAGTATCCCGCGGGGGGGCCTAGGAGCTGAGCAGTTCTTC
v_call: TRBV6-5; j_call: TRBJ1-5; d_call: -; clone_size: -; cdr3_aa: CASSSSSNQPQHF; cdr3_nt: TGTGCCAGCAGTTCGTCGAGCAATCAGCCCCAGCATTTT
v_call: TRBV14; j_call: TRBJ1-2; d_call: TRBD1; clone_size: -; cdr3_aa: CASSPTGASVYGYTF; cdr3_nt: TGTGCCAGCAGCCCGACAGGGGCGTCGGTCTATGGCTACACCTTC
v_call: TRBV4-1; j_call: TRBJ1-5; d_call: TRBD1; clone_size: -; cdr3_aa: CASSQDYRGSFEPQHF; cdr3_nt: TGCGCCAGCAGCCAAGATTACAGGGGAAGTTTTGAGCCCCAGCATTTT
v_call: TRBV20-1; j_call: TRBJ2-3; d_call: -; clone_size: -; cdr3_aa: CSASSGGTDTQYF; cdr3_nt: TGCAGTGCTAGTTCGGGGGGCACAGATACGCAGTATTTT
v_call: TRBV7-6; j_call: TRBJ1-4; d_call: TRBD1; clone_size: -; cdr3_aa: CASSSAEGAREKLFF; cdr3_nt: TGTGCCAGCAGCTCAGCGGAGGGGGCCCGGGAAAAACTGTTTTTT
v_call: TRBV5-1; j_call: TRBJ1-6; d_call: -; clone_size: -; cdr3_aa: CASSLDSWTANSPLHF; cdr3_nt: TGCGCCAGCAGCTTGGATAGTTGGACAGCCAATTCACCCCTCCACTTT
v_call: TRBV3-1/TRBV3-2; j_call: TRBJ2-4; d_call: TRBD1; clone_size: -; cdr3_aa: CASSQDRTGGNIQYF; cdr3_nt: TGTGCCAGCAGCCAAGATCGAACAGGGGGGAACATTCAGTACTTC
v_call: TRBV6-1; j_call: TRBJ1-5; d_call: -; clone_size: few; cdr3_aa: CASSEGGARGNQPQHF; cdr3_nt: TGTGCCAGCAGTGAAGGGGGAGCCCGGGGCAATCAGCCCCAGCATTTT
v_call: TRBV5-1; j_call: TRBJ2-5; d_call: -; clone_size: -; cdr3_aa: CASSLGQLQETQYF; cdr3_nt: TGCGCCAGCAGCTTGGGACAGCTCCAAGAGACCCAGTACTTC
v_call: TRBV29-1; j_call: TRBJ1-5; d_call: -; clone_size: -; cdr3_aa: CSVGLGVNQPQHF; cdr3_nt: TGCAGCGTTGGACTAGGGGTCAATCAGCCCCAGCATTTT